This T cell receptor beta chain was captured by sequencing in a study of T cells in Graves' hyperthyroidism and ophthalmopathy. RNA transcripts gave rise to amplified TCR beta CDR3 regions. A first-round RT-PCR of the TCR CDR3 used the HTBI primer set. TCRdb reprocessed the multiplex PCR reads via MiXCR and lists one record per CDR3 protein. This table holds roughly 570,000 distinct CDR3 sequences, 46% found once. The CDR3 sequence is 14 residues long. Germline V gene lookup returns CDR1 KGHDR and CDR2 SFDVKD. V was trimmed by 4 bases and J by 1 base, leaving 9 bases between them. Many counts were recorded for this clonotype.

The V and J genes are TRBV24-1 and TRBJ1-2, with D unclear. The TCR comes from a woman under 30 with Graves' hyperthyroidism. The specimen was peripheral blood or thyroid tissue (not recorded which). CDR3 amino acids: CATSDPTDNYGYTF. CDR3 DNA: TGTGCCACCAGTGACCCGACGGATAACTATGGCTACACCTTC.